What follows are 21 T cell receptor beta chains derived from one specimen sequenced in a study of Ad26.COV2.S vaccination and SARS-CoV-2 variants. Generated by immunoSEQ multiplex PCR, the TCRdb table keeps only in-frame clones and is missing some. The sample consists of about 480,000 clones, 87% of them appearing once. The treatment is: 15 to 20 received Ad26.COV2.S at low or high dose, single or two shots; 5 received placebo; per-sample allocation not given. Specimen acquisition occurred on day 63 following the initial vaccine or placebo injection. The sequencing used peripheral blood, collected in a trial of Ad26.COV2.S vaccine versus placebo. The receptors stem from a person between 18 and 60 years old who received the Ad26.COV2.S COVID-19 vaccine or a placebo.

CDR3 amino acids: CASSKSNIGGTENYGYTF. The CDR3 DNA reads TGTGCCAGCAGCAAGTCAAATATCGGGGGCACCGAGAACTATGGCTACACCTTC. The J gene is TRBJ1-2, the V gene TRBV2; weak D call: TRBD1 (6 bases). Trimming left V 6 bases short and J 2 bases short, with 25 bases between. Germline CDR1 SNHLY, CDR2 FYNNEI. This CDR3 contains 18 residues.

The J gene is TRBJ2-7, the V gene TRBV28, with TRBD1 matching 9 bases. The CDR3 is 16 amino acids. CDR1 MDHEN and CDR2 SYDVKM come from the germline V gene. J was trimmed by 1 base and V by 7 bases; bases with no gene match: 11. The chain's CDR3 is CASNPVGTGLSYEQYF. Here the CDR3 DNA reads TGTGCCAGCAACCCGGTCGGGACAGGGTTATCCTACGAGCAGTACTTC.

The genes are TRBV5-8 and TRBJ1-1, with 9 nucleotides matching TRBD1. Germline V gene lookup returns CDR1 SGHTS and CDR2 YDEGEE. This CDR3 is 13 amino acids long. The V gene end was trimmed by 5 bases and the J gene end by 5 bases; junction bases not matched to a gene: 4. CDR3 amino acids: CASRQTGGTEAFF. CDR3 sequence (DNA): TGTGCCAGCAGACAGACAGGGGGTACTGAAGCTTTCTTT.

The chain links TRBV18 to TRBJ2-5; D could derive from TRBD1 or TRBD2 (6 bases each). Germline CDR1 reads KGHSH; CDR2 reads LQKENI. V was clipped by 6 bases and J by 5 bases, with 19 bases between them. The CDR3 covers 15 residues. The CDR3 reads CASSQDWGALETQYF. The CDR3 coding sequence is TGTGCCAGCTCGCAGGACTGGGGGGCTCTGGAGACCCAGTACTTC. The full variable domain, completed using reference TRBV18 and TRBJ2-5, is NAGVMQNPRHLVRRRGQEARLRCSPMKGHSHVYWYRQLPEEGLKFMVYLQKENIIDESGMPKERFSAEFPKEGPSILRIQQVVRGDSAAYFCASSQDWGALETQYFGPGTRLLVL.

The chain carries TRBV19 and TRBJ1-2, with D hard to call. Trimming cost V 8 bases and J 5 bases, with 6 bases left between them. CDR1 LNHDA and CDR2 SQIVND come from the germline V gene (reference sequence). CDR3 length: 10 residues. For the CDR3, the DNA is TGTGCCAGTGGTGCATATGGCTACACCTTC. It translates to CASGAYGYTF.

The J gene is TRBJ2-2, the V gene TRBV6-2 or TRBV6-3; TRBD1 might be the D (6 bases). This CDR3 contains 14 residues. Deletions cut 1 base from V and 4 bases from J, with 7 bases between. Germline loops: CDR1 MNHEY, CDR2 SVGEGT. CDR3 in DNA: TGTGCCAGCAGTTACTTGACAGGCACCGGGGAGCTGTTTTTT. This sequence encodes CASSYLTGTGELFF.

The CDR3 DNA reads as TGTGCCAGCAGCTTAGGGCGGGAGAGGGAGACCCAGTACTTC. Its translation: CASSLGRERETQYF. The chain couples TRBV7-2 to TRBJ2-5; 7 nucleotides align to TRBD2. CDR1 is SGHTA and CDR2 is FQGNSA in the germline V gene. This CDR3 contains 14 residues. Trimming removed 1 base from V and 5 bases from J; junction bases left unmatched: 4.

The CDR3 loop is CASSLVQGANEKLFF. The CDR3 nucleotides read TGTGCCAGCAGCTTAGTTCAGGGGGCTAATGAAAAACTGTTTTTT. The V gene is TRBV11-2, the J gene TRBJ1-4, with 7 bases identical to TRBD1. The CDR3 totals 15 residues. After removal of 1 base from V and 3 bases from J, the junction contained 2 bases not matched to a gene. CDR1 is SGHAT, CDR2 FQNNGV, per germline.

The chain is built from TRBV4-3 and TRBJ1-1; no firm D call. CDR3 size: 18 residues. Per germline, CDR1 LGHNA and CDR2 YSLEER. The germline V and J ends were trimmed by 0 bases and 1 base, with 18 bases remaining between them. CDR3 sequence: CASSQDLSLRSPNTEAFF. CDR3 nucleotide sequence: TGCGCCAGCAGCCAAGATCTAAGTCTGAGGTCTCCGAACACTGAAGCTTTCTTT.

This chain links TRBV5-4 with TRBJ2-3; D might be TRBD2 (6 bases). Deletions cut 4 bases from V and 7 bases from J, with 19 bases between. Germline V CDR1 and CDR2: SGHNT, YYREEE (reference sequence). CDR3 length: 15 amino acids. The CDR3 DNA follows: TGTGCCAGCAGCCTATCCCCACAGGCGGGAAATACGCAGTATTTT. Encoded protein: CASSLSPQAGNTQYF.

The chain links TRBV11-1 to TRBJ1-1; D call uncertain. Trimming removed 2 bases at V and 1 base at J, with 8 bases between. Germline V CDR1 and CDR2: SGHAT, FQDESV (reference sequence). The CDR3 extends over 14 amino acids. The CDR3 here is CASSLTDRNTEAFF. The CDR3 DNA reads TGTGCCAGCAGCTTAACGGACCGGAACACTGAAGCTTTCTTT. The full variable domain, in which reference TRBV11-1 and TRBJ1-1 provide the parts outside the CDR3, is EAEVAQSPRYKITEKSQAVAFWCDPISGHATLYWYRQILGQGPELLVQFQDESVVDDSQLPKDRFSAERLKGVDSTLKIQPAELGDSAMYLCASSLTDRNTEAFFGQGTRLTVV.

The chain employs TRBV19 and TRBJ2-6; the D gene is possibly TRBD1 (6 bases). The V end lost 5 bases, the J end lost 0 bases, and 20 bases lay between the germline ends. Looked up from germline, CDR1 is LNHDA and CDR2 is SQIVND (reference sequence). This CDR3 spans 19 amino acids. CDR3 sequence: CASSPERGNQLSGANVLTF. CDR3 sequence (DNA): TGTGCCAGTAGTCCCGAGAGGGGGAACCAGCTCTCTGGGGCCAACGTCCTGACTTTC.

This clone showed up just once. The chain recombines TRBV10-3 with TRBJ2-7; a weak D match, TRBD2 (5 bases). Per the germline V gene, CDR1 is ENHRY and CDR2 is SYGVKD. The germline V and J ends were trimmed by 1 base and 2 bases, with 15 bases remaining between them. The CDR3 totals 16 residues. CDR3 DNA: TGTGCCATCAGTGAGTTTTCCCAGCGGCGAACCTACGAGCAGTACTTC. Its translation: CAISEFSQRRTYEQYF.

The rearrangement uses TRBV11-3 and TRBJ2-1; the D gene is possibly TRBD1 (6 bases). The CDR3 loop spans 17 amino acids. Between the trimmed V and J ends, which lost 5 bases and 6 bases, there was a span of 23 bases. Germline assignment: CDR1 SGHNT and CDR2 YENEEA. The chain's CDR3 is CASSKRRVQGFGNEQFF. DNA for the CDR3: TGTGCCAGCAGCAAACGCAGGGTCCAGGGGTTTGGCAATGAGCAGTTCTTC.

This chain uses TRBV7-3 with TRBJ2-3, with 8 bases that match TRBD2. V shed 4 bases, J shed 3 bases, and the junction held 6 bases outside the gene matches. Germline lookup yields CDR1 SGHTA and CDR2 FQGTGA. CDR3 length equals 15 residues. CDR3: CASSSGGSWTDTQYF. The CDR3 DNA reads as TGTGCCAGCAGCTCGGGGGGGAGTTGGACAGATACGCAGTATTTT.

This rearrangement joins TRBV25-1 to TRBJ1-6; TRBD1 agrees at 8 bases. Germline-derived CDR1 and CDR2 are MGHDK and SYGVNS. The CDR3 runs 12 residues. Trimming took 8 bases from V and 12 from J; bases not matched to a gene: 6. DNA for the CDR3: TGTGCCAGCCGGACAGGGATGAAACCCCTCCACTTT. This codes for CASRTGMKPLHF.

This clone was seen only once. The rearrangement joins TRBV30 to TRBJ2-7; TRBD2 agrees at 7 bases. Germline V gene lookup returns CDR1 GTSNPN and CDR2 SVGIG (reference sequence). With 2 bases clipped from V and 0 bases from J, the junction kept 4 bases outside the gene matches. The length of the CDR3 is 14 residues. The CDR3 here is CAWSLSGNSYEQYF. The CDR3 nucleotides are TGTGCCTGGAGTCTAAGCGGGAACTCCTACGAGCAGTACTTC.

J is TRBJ1-5 and V is TRBV28; D ambiguous. The ends were cut back, 6 bases at V and 9 bases at J, with 6 bases in the middle. CDR1 is MDHEN and CDR2 is SYDVKM in the germline V gene. The CDR3 extends over 10 amino acids. The CDR3 bases are TGTGCCAGCAGCAACGGGCCCCAGCATTTT. Encoded protein: CASSNGPQHF.

This chain uses TRBV3-1 (or the pseudogene TRBV3-2) with TRBJ2-3; 8 nucleotides line up with TRBD2. With V trimmed by 2 bases and J by 4 bases, 5 bases remained unmatched. The CDR3 extends over 15 amino acids. Germline V lookup: CDR1 LGHDT, CDR2 YNNKEL (reference sequence). CDR3 in amino acids: CASSQTAGGADTQYF. For the CDR3, the DNA is TGTGCCAGCAGCCAAACGGCGGGAGGCGCAGATACGCAGTATTTT.

The chain combines TRBV18 with TRBJ1-1, with unresolved D. Deletions cut 6 bases from V and 0 bases from J, with 11 bases between. CDR1 is KGHSH and CDR2 is LQKENI in the germline V gene. This CDR3 spans 14 amino acids. This CDR3 is CASSGVGMNTEAFF. In DNA, the CDR3 is TGTGCCAGCTCGGGAGTGGGGATGAACACTGAAGCTTTCTTT.

This clone was seen a handful of times. The V call is TRBV15, the J call TRBJ1-1, with D unresolved. The CDR3 length is 14 residues. Trimming cost V 3 bases and J 4 bases, with 12 bases left between them. Looked up from germline, CDR1 is LNHNV and CDR2 is YYDKDF (reference sequence). The CDR3 DNA reads TGTGCCACCAGCAGCCGGGCTACCGGCACTGAAGCTTTCTTT. Its translation is CATSSRATGTEAFF.